The clone carrying this T cell receptor beta chain was picked up many times. The template for TCR beta VDJ and CDR3 sequence profiling was genomic DNA. TCRdb processed the reads anew with MiXCR; each CDR3 protein has one entry. The table lists 250,000 to 350,000 distinct CDR3 sequences, approximately 57% of them singletons. The source of the sample is a study of CD8+CD57+ T cells in acquired aplastic anemia. CDR1 is LNHDA and CDR2 is SQIVND in the germline V gene (reference sequence). The CDR3 contains 16 residues. V shed 9 bases and J shed 4 bases, with 24 bases lying between them. J is TRBJ1-1 and V is TRBV19; D not resolved. Sequencing used sorted CD4+, CD8+, or CD8+CD57+ T cells (not recorded which) from PBMCs. The source is a human donor with severe aplastic anemia or a healthy control (not recorded which). The CDR3 region is CASRFLPARGVTEAFF. CDR3 nucleotides: TGTGCCAGCAGGTTCCTCCCGGCGCGGGGTGTCACTGAAGCTTTCTTT.